The entry that follows covers one T cell receptor (beta chain) sequence. This sample was included in a study of technical replicates of blood from a few donors. The germline V gene encodes CDR1 SNHLY and CDR2 FYNNEI. The CDR3 is 14 amino acids. V lost 2 bases and J lost 6, with 12 bases in between. The method was immunoSEQ multiplex PCR; TCRdb's version includes in-frame clones alone and lacks a portion of them. The data show more than 90,000 clones, approximately 94% seen once. Sequenced input: T cells isolated from PBMCs. The chain couples TRBV2 to TRBJ2-3; tentatively, D is TRBD2 (5 bases). The source of this sequence is a human donor in good health. The CDR3: CASSEQAASDTQYF. CDR3 nucleotides: TGTGCCAGCAGTGAACAAGCGGCCTCCGATACGCAGTATTTT.